A selection of T cell receptor beta chains follows, all from one sample in a study of cytomegalovirus exposure and HLA in healthy donors. Assay used: immunoSEQ multiplex PCR; TCRdb lists only in-frame clones, some missing. The sample has 200,000 or so clones, 70% seen once. Sequenced: PBMCs. The receptors come from a man aged 35 to 55 in good health and CMV-seropositive. Both conserved end residues are part of each CDR3. D genes are given only for firm matches. A clone size is listed for some rows: how often the clone was seen (once, few, many), or a class if it is expanded.

clone size	V gene	J gene	D gene	CDR3 protein	CDR3 DNA
NA	TRBV10-1	TRBJ2-3	NA	CASGWSGTDTQYF	TGCGCCAGCGGGTGGTCCGGGACAGATACGCAGTATTTT
NA	TRBV23-1	TRBJ1-5	NA	CADIQGFNQPQHF	TGCGCCGATATTCAGGGCTTCAATCAGCCCCAGCATTTT
NA	TRBV9	TRBJ1-2	TRBD1	CASSVRQGIYIDYGYTF	TGTGCCAGCAGCGTACGACAGGGGATCTACATTGACTATGGCTACACCTTC
NA	TRBV2	TRBJ2-5	NA	CASSERVGTQYF	TGTGCCAGCAGTGAGAGAGTTGGGACCCAGTACTTC
few	TRBV7-6	TRBJ1-5	NA	CASSLQGDQPQHF	TGTGCCAGCAGCTTACAGGGTGATCAGCCCCAGCATTTT
NA	TRBV7-8	TRBJ2-7	NA	CASSPTFDWVAYEQYF	TGTGCCAGCAGCCCTACCTTCGACTGGGTAGCTTACGAGCAGTACTTC
NA	TRBV29-1	TRBJ2-1	NA	CSVGGGRQLEDEQFF	TGCAGCGTTGGGGGAGGTCGGCAGTTAGAGGATGAGCAGTTCTTC
NA	TRBV29-1	TRBJ1-2	NA	CSVEWQGYGYTF	TGCAGCGTTGAATGGCAGGGATATGGCTACACCTTC
NA	TRBV6-1	TRBJ1-4	TRBD1	CASSELDRGEKLFF	TGTGCCAGCAGTGAATTGGACAGGGGAGAAAAACTGTTTTTT
NA	TRBV14	TRBJ1-2	NA	CASSQASLGYTF	TGTGCCAGCAGCCAAGCATCGCTAGGCTACACCTTC
NA	TRBV4-1	TRBJ2-3	NA	CASSQDSQGYTDTQYF	TGCGCCAGCAGCCAAGATTCTCAGGGCTACACAGATACGCAGTATTTT
NA	TRBV11-2	TRBJ2-2	TRBD1	CASSTDRGTGELFF	TGTGCCAGCAGCACCGACAGGGGAACCGGGGAGCTGTTTTTT
once	TRBV18	TRBJ1-1	NA	CASSPRQGIERNTEAFF	TGTGCCAGCTCACCCCGCCAGGGGATAGAACGAAACACTGAAGCTTTCTTT
NA	TRBV9	TRBJ2-5	NA	CASSVGGGGQETQYF	TGTGCCAGCAGCGTAGGGGGGGGCGGTCAAGAGACCCAGTACTTC
few	TRBV5-1	TRBJ2-2	TRBD2	CASSFPRAGSDTGELFF	TGCGCCAGCAGCTTTCCCAGAGCGGGGTCTGACACCGGGGAGCTGTTTTTT
once	TRBV18	TRBJ2-7	NA	CASSPGDGPREQYF	TGTGCCAGCTCACCAGGAGACGGCCCTCGGGAGCAGTACTTC
NA	TRBV28	TRBJ2-7	NA	CASSEGIRTDEQYF	TGTGCCAGCAGTGAAGGGATAAGGACTGACGAGCAGTACTTC
NA	TRBV5-6	TRBJ1-1	TRBD1	CASSLGPYRGSTEAFF	TGTGCCAGCAGCTTGGGCCCATACAGGGGCAGCACTGAAGCTTTCTTT